This record concerns one TCR beta chain sequence. Its recognized antigen is unknown. Base qualities were left out, and no much larger clone turns up one base away. From the cysteine up to the phenylalanine, the CDR3 has a length of 16 residues. Just the 48-base CDR3 DNA is kept, in frame starting at base 1. From a lookup of the germline V gene (reference sequence), CDR1 and CDR2 are SEHNR and FQNEAQ. From V the trimming removes 0 bases and from J it removes 3 bases, while the gene matches leave 4 bases of the junction unaccounted for. This sample was taken from a study of T cell changes during pregnancy in multiple sclerosis (dated by TCRdb to between 2018 and 2021). Looking at the study overall: Changes in the T cell repertoire over the course of pregnancy were examined in this study in women with multiple sclerosis.

Receptor libraries were prepared by the immunoSEQ multiplex PCR assay. In TCRdb, the immuneACCESS table is reduced to in-frame sequences with V and J assigned. These tables do not hold every clone; where another copy was compared, an unresolved V gene accounts for under half, and the others remain unexplained. The table for this sample lists just under 50,000 clones; roughly 94% of them were counted only once. The top ten clones comprise more than 0.25% of the sample. The receptor's source is a female donor with multiple sclerosis, enrolled in a pregnancy study. The sample here was CD4+ T cells from peripheral blood mononuclear cells, taken in the third trimester of pregnancy. Recombination connected TRBV7-9 to TRBJ2-5; a stretch of 10 junction bases matches TRBD1. The DNA sequence follows: TGTGCCAGCAGCTTAGCCGCGGGACAGGGGAAAGAGACCCAGTACTTC. This translates into CASSLAAGQGKETQYF.